The entry below gives a single T cell receptor (beta chain) sequence along with its context. Its antigen is not known. The germline CDR1 and CDR2 sequences are MNHNS and SASEGT. CDR3 length: 14 residues. With 6 bases clipped from V and 7 bases from J, the junction kept 10 bases outside the gene matches. The entry originates in a study of T-cell memory formation after mild COVID-19. 5'RACE, which relied on constant-segment primers, yielded TCR alpha and TCR beta cDNA libraries carrying sample barcodes and UMIs. TCRdb recomputed calls from the 5' RACE reads with MiXCR, one row per CDR3 protein. The table has more than 400,000 distinct CDR3 sequences, over 15% seen once; the top ten hold 12%. Study-wide results and limits: Memory cells collected pre-infection included some clones that later responded, suggesting cross-reactive memory joined. Mainly CM and EM harbored the contracting CD4+ clones; mainly EMRA harbored the CD8+ ones.

This chain uses TRBV6-1 with TRBJ2-3, with 7 bases identical to TRBD2. The clonotype was recovered from an adult woman who had mild COVID-19 (a few samples of this study predate the infection). Cell type and time point are not known. The sample consisted of PBMCs or a T cell subset sorted from them (not recorded which). The CDR3 DNA follows: TGTGCCAGCAGCGGGGAGGGCCCTAGTTATACGCAGTATTTT. Protein product: CASSGEGPSYTQYF.